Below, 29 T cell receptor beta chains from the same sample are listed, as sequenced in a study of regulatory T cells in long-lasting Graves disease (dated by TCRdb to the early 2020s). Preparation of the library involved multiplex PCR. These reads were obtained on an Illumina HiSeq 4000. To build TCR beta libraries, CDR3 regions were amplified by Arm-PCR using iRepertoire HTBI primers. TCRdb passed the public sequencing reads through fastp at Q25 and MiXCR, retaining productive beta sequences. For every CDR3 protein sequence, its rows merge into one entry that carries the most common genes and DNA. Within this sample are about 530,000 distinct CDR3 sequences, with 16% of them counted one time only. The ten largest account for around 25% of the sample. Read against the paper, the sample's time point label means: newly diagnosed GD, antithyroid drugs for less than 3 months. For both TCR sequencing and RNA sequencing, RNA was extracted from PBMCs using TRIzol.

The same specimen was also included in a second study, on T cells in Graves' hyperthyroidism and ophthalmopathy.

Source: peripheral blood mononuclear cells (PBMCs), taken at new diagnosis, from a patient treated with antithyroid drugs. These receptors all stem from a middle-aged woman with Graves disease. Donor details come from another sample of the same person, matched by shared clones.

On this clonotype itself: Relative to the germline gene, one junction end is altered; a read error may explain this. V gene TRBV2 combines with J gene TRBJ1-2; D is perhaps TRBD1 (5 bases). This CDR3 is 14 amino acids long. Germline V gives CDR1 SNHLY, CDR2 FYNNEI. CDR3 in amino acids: CASSEGAGLGGCTF. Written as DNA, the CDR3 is TGTGCCAGCAGTGAAGGCGCAGGGTTGGGTGGCTGCACCTTC.

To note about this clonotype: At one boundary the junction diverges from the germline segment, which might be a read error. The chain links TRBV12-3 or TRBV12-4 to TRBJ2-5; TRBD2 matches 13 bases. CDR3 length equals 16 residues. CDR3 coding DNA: TGTGCCAGCAGTCGGGGACTAGCGGGGATGCAAGAGACCCGGTACTTC. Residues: CASSRGLAGMQETRYF.

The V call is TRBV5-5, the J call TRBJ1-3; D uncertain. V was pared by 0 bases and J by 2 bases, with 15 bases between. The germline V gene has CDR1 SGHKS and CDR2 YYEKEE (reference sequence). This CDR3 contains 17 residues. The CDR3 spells CASSLDLSQRTGNTIYF. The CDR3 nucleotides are TGTGCCAGCAGCTTGGACCTCTCGCAGAGGACTGGAAACACCATATATTTT.

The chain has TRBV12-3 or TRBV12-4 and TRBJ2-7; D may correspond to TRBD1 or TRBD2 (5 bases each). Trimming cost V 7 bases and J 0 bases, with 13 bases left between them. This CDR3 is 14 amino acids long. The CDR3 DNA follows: TGTGCCAGCAAGCCGACGGGGCTCTCCTACGAGCAGTACTTC. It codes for CASKPTGLSYEQYF.

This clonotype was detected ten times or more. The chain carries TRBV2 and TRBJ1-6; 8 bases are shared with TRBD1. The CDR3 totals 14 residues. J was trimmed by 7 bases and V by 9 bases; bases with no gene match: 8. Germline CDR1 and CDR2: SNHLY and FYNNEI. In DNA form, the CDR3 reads TGTGCCAGAGGGACAGGCCAATCGAATTCACCCCTCCACTTT. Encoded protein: CARGTGQSNSPLHF.

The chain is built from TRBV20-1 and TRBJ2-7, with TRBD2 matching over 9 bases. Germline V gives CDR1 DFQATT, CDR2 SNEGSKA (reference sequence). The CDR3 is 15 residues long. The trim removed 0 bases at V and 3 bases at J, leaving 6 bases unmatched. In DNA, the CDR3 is TGCAGTGCTAGAGATCTTGCGGGGGGGGTCTACGAGCAGTACTTC. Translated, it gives CSARDLAGGVYEQYF.

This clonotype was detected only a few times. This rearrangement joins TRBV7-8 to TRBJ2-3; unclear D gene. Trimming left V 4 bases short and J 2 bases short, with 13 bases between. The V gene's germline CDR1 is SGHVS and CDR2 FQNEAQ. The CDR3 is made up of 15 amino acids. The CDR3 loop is CASSSTAWPTDTQYF. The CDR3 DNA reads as TGTGCCAGCAGCTCGACTGCGTGGCCCACAGATACGCAGTATTTT.

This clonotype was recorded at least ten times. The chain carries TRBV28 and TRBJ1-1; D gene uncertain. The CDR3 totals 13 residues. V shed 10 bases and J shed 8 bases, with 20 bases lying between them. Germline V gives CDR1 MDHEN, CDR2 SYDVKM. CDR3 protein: CATIIRGGKEAFF. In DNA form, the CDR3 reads TGTGCCACCATTATACGGGGTGGGAAAGAAGCTTTCTTT.

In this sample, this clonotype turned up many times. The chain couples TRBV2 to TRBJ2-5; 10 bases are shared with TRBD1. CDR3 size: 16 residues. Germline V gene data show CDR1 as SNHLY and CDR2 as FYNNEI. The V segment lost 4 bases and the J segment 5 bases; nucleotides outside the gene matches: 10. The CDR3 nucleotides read TGTGCCAGCAGTGTGATGCGACAGGGGGCAGGGGAGACCCAGTACTTC. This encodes CASSVMRQGAGETQYF.

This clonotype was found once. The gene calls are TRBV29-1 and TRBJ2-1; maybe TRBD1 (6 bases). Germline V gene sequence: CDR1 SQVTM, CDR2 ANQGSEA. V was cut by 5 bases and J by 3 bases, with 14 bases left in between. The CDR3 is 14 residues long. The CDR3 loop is CSVRKGGFYNEQFF. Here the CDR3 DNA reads TGCAGCGTTCGTAAAGGGGGTTTCTACAATGAGCAGTTCTTC.

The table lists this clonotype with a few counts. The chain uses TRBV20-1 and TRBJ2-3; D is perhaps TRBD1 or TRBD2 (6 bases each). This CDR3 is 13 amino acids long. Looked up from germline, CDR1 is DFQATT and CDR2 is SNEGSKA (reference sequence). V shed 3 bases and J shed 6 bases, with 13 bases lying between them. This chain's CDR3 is CSARTWGADTQYF. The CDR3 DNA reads TGCAGTGCTAGGACCTGGGGGGCCGATACGCAGTATTTT.

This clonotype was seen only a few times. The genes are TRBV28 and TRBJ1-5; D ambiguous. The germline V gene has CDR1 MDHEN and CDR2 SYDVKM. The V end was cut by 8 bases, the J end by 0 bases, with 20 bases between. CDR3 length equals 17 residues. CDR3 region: CASRRAVFPHSNQPQHF. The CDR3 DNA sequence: TGTGCCAGCCGCCGAGCAGTGTTCCCCCATAGCAATCAGCCCCAGCATTTT.

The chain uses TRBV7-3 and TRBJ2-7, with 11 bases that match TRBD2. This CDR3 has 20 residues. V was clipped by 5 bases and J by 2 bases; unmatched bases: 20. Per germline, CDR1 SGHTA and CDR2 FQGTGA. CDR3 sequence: CASSQGPVLAGARSAYEQYF. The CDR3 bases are TGTGCCAGCAGCCAAGGCCCGGTACTAGCGGGGGCCAGGAGCGCCTACGAGCAGTACTTC.

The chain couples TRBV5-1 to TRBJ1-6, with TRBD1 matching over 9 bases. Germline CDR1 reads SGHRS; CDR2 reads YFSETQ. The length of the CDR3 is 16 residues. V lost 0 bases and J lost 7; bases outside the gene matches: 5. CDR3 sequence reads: CASSLEGQGANSPLHF. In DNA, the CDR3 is TGCGCCAGCAGCTTGGAGGGACAGGGAGCCAATTCACCCCTCCACTTT.

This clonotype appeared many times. The CDR3 bases are TGCAGCGTTGAAGGGGCAGATAACTATGGCTACACCTTC. Its translation is CSVEGADNYGYTF. This chain joins TRBV29-1 and TRBJ1-2; D is unresolved. Trimming cost V 1 base and J 1 base, with 7 bases left between them. Germline CDR1 is SQVTM and CDR2 is ANQGSEA. The CDR3 sequence is 13 residues long.

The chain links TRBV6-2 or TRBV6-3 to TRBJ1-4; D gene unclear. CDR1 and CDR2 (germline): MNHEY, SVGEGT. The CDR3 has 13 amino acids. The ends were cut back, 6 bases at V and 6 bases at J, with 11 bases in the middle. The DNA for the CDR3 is TGTGCCAGCAGCCCCGGCGTATATGAAAAACTGTTTTTT. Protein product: CASSPGVYEKLFF.

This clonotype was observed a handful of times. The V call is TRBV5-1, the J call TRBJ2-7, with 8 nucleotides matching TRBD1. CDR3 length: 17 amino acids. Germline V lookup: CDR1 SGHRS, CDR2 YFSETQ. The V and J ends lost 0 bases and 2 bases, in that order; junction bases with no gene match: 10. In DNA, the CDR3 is TGCGCCAGCAGCTTGGGTGGAATTGGGACAGGAACCTACGAGCAGTACTTC. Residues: CASSLGGIGTGTYEQYF.

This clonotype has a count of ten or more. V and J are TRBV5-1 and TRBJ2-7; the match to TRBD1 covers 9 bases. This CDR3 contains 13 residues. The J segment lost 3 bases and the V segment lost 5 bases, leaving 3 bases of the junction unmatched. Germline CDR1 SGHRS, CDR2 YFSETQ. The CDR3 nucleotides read TGCGCCAGCAGGGGGACAGGGCTCTACGAGCAGTACTTC. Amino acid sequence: CASRGTGLYEQYF.

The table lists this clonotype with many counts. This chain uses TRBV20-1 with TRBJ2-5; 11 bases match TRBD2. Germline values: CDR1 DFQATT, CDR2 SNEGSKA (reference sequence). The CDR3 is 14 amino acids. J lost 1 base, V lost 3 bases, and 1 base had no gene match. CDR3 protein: CSARGTSGQETQYF. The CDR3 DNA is TGCAGTGCTAGGGGGACTAGCGGCCAAGAGACCCAGTACTTC.

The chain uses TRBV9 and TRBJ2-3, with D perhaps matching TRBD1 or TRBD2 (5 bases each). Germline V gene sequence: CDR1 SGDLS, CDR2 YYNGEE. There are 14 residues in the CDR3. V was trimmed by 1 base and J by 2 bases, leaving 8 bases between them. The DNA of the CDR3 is TGTGCCAGCAGCGTAATGGGGGACACAGATACGCAGTATTTT. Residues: CASSVMGDTDTQYF.

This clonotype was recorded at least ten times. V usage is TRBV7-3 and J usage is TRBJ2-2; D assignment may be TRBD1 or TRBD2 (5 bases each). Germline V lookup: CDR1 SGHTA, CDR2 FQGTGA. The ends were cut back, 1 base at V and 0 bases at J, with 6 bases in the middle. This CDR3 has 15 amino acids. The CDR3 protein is CASSLMGANTGELFF. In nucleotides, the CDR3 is TGTGCCAGCAGCTTAATGGGGGCGAACACCGGGGAGCTGTTTTTT.

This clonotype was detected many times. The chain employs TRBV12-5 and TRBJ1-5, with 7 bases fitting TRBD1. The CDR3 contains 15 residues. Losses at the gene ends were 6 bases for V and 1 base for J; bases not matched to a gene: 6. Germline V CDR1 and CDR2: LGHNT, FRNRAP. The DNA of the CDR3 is TGTGCTAGTGGGAGTGACAGGGCGAGCAATCAGCCCCAGCATTTT. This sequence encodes CASGSDRASNQPQHF.

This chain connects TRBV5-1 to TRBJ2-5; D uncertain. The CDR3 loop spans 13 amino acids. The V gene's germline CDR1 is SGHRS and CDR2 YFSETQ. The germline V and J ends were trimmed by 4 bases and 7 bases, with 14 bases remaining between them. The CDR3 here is CASSGGTEATQYF. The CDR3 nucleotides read TGCGCCAGCAGCGGCGGAACCGAGGCGACCCAGTACTTC.

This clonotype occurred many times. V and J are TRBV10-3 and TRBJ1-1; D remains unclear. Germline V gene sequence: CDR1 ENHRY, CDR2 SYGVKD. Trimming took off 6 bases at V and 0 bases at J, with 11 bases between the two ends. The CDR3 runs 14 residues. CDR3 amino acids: CAIRATDLNTEAFF. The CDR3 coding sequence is TGTGCCATCAGGGCCACAGATTTGAACACTGAAGCTTTCTTT.

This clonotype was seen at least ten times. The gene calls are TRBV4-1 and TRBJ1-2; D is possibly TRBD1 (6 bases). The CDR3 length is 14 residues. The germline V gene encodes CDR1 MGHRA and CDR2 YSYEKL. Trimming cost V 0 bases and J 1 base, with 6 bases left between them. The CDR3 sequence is CASSQEQGNYGYTF. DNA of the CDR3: TGCGCCAGCAGCCAAGAACAGGGTAACTATGGCTACACCTTC.

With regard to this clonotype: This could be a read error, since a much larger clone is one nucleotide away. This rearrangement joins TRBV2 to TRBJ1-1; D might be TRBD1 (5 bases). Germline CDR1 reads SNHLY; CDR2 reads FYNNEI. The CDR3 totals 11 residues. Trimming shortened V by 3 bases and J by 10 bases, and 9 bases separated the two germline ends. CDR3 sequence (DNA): TGTGCCAGCAGTGAGGGACCTCTAGCTTTCTTT. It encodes CASSEGPLAFF.

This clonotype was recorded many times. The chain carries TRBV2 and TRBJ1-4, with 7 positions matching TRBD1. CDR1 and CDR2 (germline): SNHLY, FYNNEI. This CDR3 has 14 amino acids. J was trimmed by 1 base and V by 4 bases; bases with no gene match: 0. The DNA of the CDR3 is TGTGCCAGCAGTGGACAGGGAACTAATGAAAAACTGTTTTTT. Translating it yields CASSGQGTNEKLFF.

The CDR3 DNA reads TGTGCCAGCAGTTTGTCCAGCTGTGGCTACACCTTC. Residues: CASSLSSCGYTF. This sequence joins TRBV28 and TRBJ1-2; D ambiguous. Germline CDR1 is MDHEN and CDR2 is SYDVKM. The V and J ends lost 3 bases and 7 bases respectively, with 9 bases between them. This CDR3 is built from 12 residues.

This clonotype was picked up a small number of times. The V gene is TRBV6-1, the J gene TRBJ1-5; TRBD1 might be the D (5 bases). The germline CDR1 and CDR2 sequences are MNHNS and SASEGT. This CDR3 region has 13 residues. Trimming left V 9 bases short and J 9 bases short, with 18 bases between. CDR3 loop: CASSRDSLRPQHF. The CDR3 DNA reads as TGTGCCAGTTCACGGGACTCCCTGAGGCCCCAGCATTTT.